Sequencing of this T cell receptor beta chain was carried out in a study of blood T cell repertoires in COVID-19. At the level of the study: The United States, Italy and Spain provided the acute and convalescent COVID-19 samples. PBMCs, B-cell-depleted T cells, or T cells provided the cDNA or gDNA that made up the material.

Germline V gene data show CDR1 as SGDLS and CDR2 as YYNGEE. Trimming cost V 3 bases and J 3 bases, with 9 bases left between them. This CDR3 has 14 amino acids. TCRdb keeps only in-frame clones here, not all; method: immunoSEQ multiplex PCR. The table shows about 72,000 clones, with over 65% occurring only once. The receptor comes from a woman of 80 years or more with acute or convalescent COVID-19. The sequenced sample consisted of peripheral blood. The rearrangement joins TRBV9 to TRBJ2-2; D might be TRBD2 (6 bases). CDR3: CASSGDSYTGELFF. In DNA form, the CDR3 reads TGTGCCAGCAGCGGGGACTCATACACCGGGGAGCTGTTTTTT.